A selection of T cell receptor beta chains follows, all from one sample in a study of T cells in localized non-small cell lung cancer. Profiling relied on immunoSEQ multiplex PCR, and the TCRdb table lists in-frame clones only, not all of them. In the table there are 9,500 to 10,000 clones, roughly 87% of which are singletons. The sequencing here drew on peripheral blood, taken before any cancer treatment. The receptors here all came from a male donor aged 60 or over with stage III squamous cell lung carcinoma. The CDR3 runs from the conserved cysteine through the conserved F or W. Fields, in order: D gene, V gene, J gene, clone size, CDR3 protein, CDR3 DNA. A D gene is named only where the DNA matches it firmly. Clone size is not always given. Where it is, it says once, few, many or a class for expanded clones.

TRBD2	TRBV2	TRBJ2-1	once	CASRWGPGLAFPPFF	TGTGCCAGCAGGTGGGGCCCGGGACTAGCGTTTCCCCCGTTCTTC
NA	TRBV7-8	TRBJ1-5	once	CASSRVGRASNQPQHF	TGTGCCAGCAGCCGAGTGGGCAGGGCGAGCAATCAGCCCCAGCATTTT
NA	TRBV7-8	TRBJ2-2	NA	CASSFTFGQYTGELFF	TGTGCCAGCAGCTTTACATTCGGGCAGTACACCGGGGAGCTGTTTTTT
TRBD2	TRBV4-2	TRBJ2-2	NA	CASTPRSGGGSTGELFF	TGTGCCAGCACCCCAAGGAGCGGGGGCGGTAGCACCGGGGAGCTGTTTTTT
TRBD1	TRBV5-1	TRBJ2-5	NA	CASRGQGVQQETQYF	TGCGCCAGCAGGGGACAGGGGGTTCAGCAAGAGACCCAGTACTTC
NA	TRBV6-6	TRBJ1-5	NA	CASSYSQARPQHF	TGTGCCAGCAGTTACTCGCAGGCCCGGCCCCAGCATTTT
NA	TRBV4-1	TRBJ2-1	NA	CASSQDPGHSYNEQFF	TGCGCCAGCAGCCAAGATCCGGGACACTCCTACAATGAGCAGTTCTTC
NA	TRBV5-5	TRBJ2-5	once	CASSWGPQETQYF	TGTGCCAGCAGCTGGGGACCACAAGAGACCCAGTACTTC
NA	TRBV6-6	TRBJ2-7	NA	CASSYGLQGSYEQYF	TGTGCCAGCAGTTACGGGTTACAGGGCTCCTACGAGCAGTACTTC
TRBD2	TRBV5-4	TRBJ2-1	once	CASSLPGLAGINEQFF	TGTGCCAGCAGCTTACCGGGACTAGCGGGGATCAATGAGCAGTTCTTC
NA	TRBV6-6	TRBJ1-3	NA	CAASPGGPSLTIYF	TGTGCCGCCTCTCCGGGTGGGCCATCTTTGACCATATATTTT
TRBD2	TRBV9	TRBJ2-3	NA	CASSAISGFGDTQYF	TGTGCCAGCAGCGCAATTAGCGGGTTTGGAGATACGCAGTATTTT
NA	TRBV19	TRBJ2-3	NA	CASRYGADTQYF	TGTGCCAGTAGGTACGGGGCAGATACGCAGTATTTT
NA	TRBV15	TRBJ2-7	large	CATSTGTGSSYEQYF	TGTGCCACCAGCACCGGCACCGGATCTTCCTACGAGCAGTACTTC
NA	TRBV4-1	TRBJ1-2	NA	CASSQDPGEANYGYTF	TGCGCCAGCAGCCAAGATCCGGGGGAAGCTAACTATGGCTACACCTTC
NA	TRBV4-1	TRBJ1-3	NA	CASSQDRVNSGNTIYF	TGCGCCAGCAGCCAAGATAGGGTGAACTCTGGAAACACCATATATTTT
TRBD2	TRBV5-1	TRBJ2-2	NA	CASSRLAGETTGELFF	TGCGCCAGCAGCCGACTAGCGGGGGAGACCACCGGGGAGCTGTTTTTT